A selection of T cell receptor beta chains follows, all from one sample in a study of T cells in Graves' hyperthyroidism and ophthalmopathy. TCRdb called the multiplex PCR reads again in MiXCR, with one record for every CDR3 protein. The profile covers about 300,000 distinct CDR3 sequences, with approximately 18% appearing a single time and less than 40% taken by the ten largest. The sequencing sample was made of blood. The receptor source for this set is a man aged 45 to 65 with Graves' ophthalmopathy. CDR3s include the opening cysteine and the closing phenylalanine or tryptophan. The order of the fields is J gene, V gene, CDR3 protein.

>TRBJ2-3|TRBV24-1
CATSDLGWTQYF
>TRBJ2-5|TRBV18
CASSPKASGAQYF
>TRBJ2-7|TRBV7-9
CASGDGSYEQYF
>TRBJ1-1|TRBV29-1
CSVVPEGGVNTEAFF
>TRBJ2-7|TRBV20-1
CSAQPPATFAQYF
>TRBJ2-5|TRBV12-5
CASGLGTSLETQYF
>TRBJ2-1|TRBV12-3/TRBV12-4
CASRRYNEQFF
>TRBJ1-2|TRBV20-1
CSAAEDYGYTF
>TRBJ1-1|TRBV19
CASSHRAGTSTEAFF
>TRBJ2-3|TRBV27
CATRGSWGGAPDTQYF
>TRBJ2-7|TRBV18
CASSPAGNYEQYF
>TRBJ2-5|TRBV20-1
CSARDWIPGSGETQYF
>TRBJ1-1|TRBV5-6
CASSIGRGRRRGRATEAFF
>TRBJ2-1|TRBV7-3
CASSLISLAGPRPPYNEQFF
>TRBJ2-5|TRBV18
CASSPNRQETQYF
>TRBJ2-7|TRBV7-2
CAGSLVAGGSYEQYF
>TRBJ2-2|TRBV11-2
CASSLWDRGRSNTGELFF
>TRBJ2-7|TRBV11-3
CASSLDGAPYEQYF
>TRBJ2-7|TRBV9
CASSPHIGTGGLGEQYF
>TRBJ1-5|TRBV10-2
CASSDLDRGHNQPQHF
>TRBJ2-2|TRBV5-6
CASSLGSGPSLSKTGELFF
>TRBJ2-7|TRBV18
CASSPLASSYEQYF
>TRBJ2-1|TRBV12-5
CASGALGNEQFF
>TRBJ2-2|TRBV2
CASSFTGGAKGELFF
>TRBJ1-5|TRBV10-3
CAISERNQPQHF